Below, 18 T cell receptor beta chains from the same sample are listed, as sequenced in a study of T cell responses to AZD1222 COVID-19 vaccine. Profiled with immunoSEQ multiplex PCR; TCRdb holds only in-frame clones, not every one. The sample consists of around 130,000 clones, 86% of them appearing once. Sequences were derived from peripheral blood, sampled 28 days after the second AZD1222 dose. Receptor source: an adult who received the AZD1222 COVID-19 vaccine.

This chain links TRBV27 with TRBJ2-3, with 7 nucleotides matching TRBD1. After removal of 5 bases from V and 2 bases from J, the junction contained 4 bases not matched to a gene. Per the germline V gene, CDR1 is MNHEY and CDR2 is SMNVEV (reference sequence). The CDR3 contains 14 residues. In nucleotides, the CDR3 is TGTGCCAGCAGTGTACAGGGGATCACAGATACGCAGTATTTT. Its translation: CASSVQGITDTQYF.

CDR3 residues: CATSPPSGGYNEQFF. The CDR3 nucleotides read TGTGCCACCAGCCCCCCTAGCGGGGGCTACAATGAGCAGTTCTTC. The genes are TRBV15 and TRBJ2-1; the match to TRBD2 covers 10 bases. From germline, CDR1 is LNHNV and CDR2 YYDKDF (reference sequence). The CDR3 loop spans 15 amino acids. With 5 bases clipped from V and 3 bases from J, the junction kept 4 bases outside the gene matches.

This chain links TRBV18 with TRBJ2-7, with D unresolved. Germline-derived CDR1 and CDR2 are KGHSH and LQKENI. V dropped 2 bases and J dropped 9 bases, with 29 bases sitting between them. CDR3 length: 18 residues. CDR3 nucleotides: TGTGCCAGCTCACCAGAGGTGTCGGCTTACGGTTACCCTACGAGGCAGTACTTC. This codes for CASSPEVSAYGYPTRQYF.

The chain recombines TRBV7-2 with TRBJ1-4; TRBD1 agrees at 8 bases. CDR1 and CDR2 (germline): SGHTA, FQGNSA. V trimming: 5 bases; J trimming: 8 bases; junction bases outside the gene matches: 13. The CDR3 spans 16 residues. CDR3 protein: CASSTNRDRRPEKLFF. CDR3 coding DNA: TGTGCCAGCAGCACGAACCGGGACAGGCGGCCCGAAAAACTGTTTTTT.

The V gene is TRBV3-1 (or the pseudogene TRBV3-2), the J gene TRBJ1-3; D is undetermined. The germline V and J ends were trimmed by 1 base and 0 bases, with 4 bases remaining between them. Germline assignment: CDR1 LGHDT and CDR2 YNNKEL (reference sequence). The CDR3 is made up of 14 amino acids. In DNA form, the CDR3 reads TGTGCCAGCAGCCAAGCGGTCTCTGGAAACACCATATATTTT. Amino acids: CASSQAVSGNTIYF.

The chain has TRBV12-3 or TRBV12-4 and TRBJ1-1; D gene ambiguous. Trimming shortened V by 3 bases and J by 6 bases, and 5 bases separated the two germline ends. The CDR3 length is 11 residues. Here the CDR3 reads CASSLFSEAFF. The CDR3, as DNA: TGTGCCAGCAGTTTGTTCTCTGAAGCTTTCTTT.

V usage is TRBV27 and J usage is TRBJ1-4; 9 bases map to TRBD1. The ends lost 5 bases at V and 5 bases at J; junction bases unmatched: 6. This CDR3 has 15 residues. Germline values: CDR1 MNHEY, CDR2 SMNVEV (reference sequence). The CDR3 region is CASSTGGRWNEKLFF. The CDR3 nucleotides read TGTGCCAGCAGTACAGGGGGCCGCTGGAATGAAAAACTGTTTTTT.

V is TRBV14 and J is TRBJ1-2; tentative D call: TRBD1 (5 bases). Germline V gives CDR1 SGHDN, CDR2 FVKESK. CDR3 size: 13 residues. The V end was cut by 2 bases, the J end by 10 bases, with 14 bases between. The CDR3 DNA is TGTGCCAGCAGCCAACAGGGTCATGGAGCCTACACCTTC. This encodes CASSQQGHGAYTF.

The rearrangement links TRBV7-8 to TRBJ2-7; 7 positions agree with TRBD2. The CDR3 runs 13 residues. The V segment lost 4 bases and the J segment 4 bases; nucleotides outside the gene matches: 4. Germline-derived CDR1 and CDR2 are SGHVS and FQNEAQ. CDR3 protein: CASSWGGPYEQYF. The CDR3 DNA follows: TGTGCCAGCAGCTGGGGGGGACCTTACGAGCAGTACTTC.

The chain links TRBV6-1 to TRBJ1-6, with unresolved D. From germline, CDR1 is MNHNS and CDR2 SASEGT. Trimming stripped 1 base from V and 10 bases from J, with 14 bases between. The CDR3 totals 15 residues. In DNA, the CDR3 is TGTGCCAGCAGTGAAGGACTTCTACCCGCCTCACCCCTCCACTTT. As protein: CASSEGLLPASPLHF.

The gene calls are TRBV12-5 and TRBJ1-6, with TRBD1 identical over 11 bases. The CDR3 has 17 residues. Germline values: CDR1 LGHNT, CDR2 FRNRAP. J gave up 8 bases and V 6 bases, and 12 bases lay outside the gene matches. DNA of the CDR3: TGTGCTAGTGGCCTAGGCCCCCGGGACAGGGGGGATTCACCCCTCCACTTT. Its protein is CASGLGPRDRGDSPLHF.

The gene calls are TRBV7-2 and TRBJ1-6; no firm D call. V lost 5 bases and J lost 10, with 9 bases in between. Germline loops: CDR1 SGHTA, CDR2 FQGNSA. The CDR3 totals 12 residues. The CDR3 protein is CASSTTLSPLHF. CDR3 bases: TGTGCCAGCAGCACCACGTTATCACCCCTCCACTTT.

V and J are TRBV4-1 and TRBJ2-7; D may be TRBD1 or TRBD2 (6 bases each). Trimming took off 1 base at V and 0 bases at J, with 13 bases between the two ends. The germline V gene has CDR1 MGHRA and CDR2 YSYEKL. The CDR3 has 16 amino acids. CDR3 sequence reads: CASSQGPGAFSYEQYF. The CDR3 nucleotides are TGCGCCAGCAGCCAAGGGCCGGGGGCATTCTCCTACGAGCAGTACTTC.

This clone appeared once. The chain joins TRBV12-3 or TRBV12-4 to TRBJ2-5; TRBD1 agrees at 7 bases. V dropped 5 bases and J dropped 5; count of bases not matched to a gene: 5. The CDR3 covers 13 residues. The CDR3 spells CASSPDRVETQYF. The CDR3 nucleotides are TGTGCCAGCAGTCCAGACAGGGTGGAGACCCAGTACTTC.

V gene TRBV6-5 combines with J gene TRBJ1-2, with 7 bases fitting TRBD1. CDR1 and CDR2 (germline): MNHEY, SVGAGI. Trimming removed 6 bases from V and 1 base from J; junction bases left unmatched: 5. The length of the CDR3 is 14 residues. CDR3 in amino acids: CASRRDSLNYGYTF. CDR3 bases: TGTGCCAGCAGACGGGACAGCCTTAACTATGGCTACACCTTC.

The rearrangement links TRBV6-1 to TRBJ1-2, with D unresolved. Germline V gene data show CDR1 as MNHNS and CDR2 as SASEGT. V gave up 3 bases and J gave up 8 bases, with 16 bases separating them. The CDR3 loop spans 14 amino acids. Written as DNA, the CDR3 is TGTGCCAGCAGTGACGGCAGTAAAAGATACGGCTACACCTTC. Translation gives CASSDGSKRYGYTF.

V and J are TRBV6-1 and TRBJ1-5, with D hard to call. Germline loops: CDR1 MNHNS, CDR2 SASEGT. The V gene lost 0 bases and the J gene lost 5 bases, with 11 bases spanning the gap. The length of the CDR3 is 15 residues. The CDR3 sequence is CASSEAPSSHQPQHF. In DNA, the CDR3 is TGTGCCAGCAGTGAAGCACCAAGCAGTCATCAGCCCCAGCATTTT.

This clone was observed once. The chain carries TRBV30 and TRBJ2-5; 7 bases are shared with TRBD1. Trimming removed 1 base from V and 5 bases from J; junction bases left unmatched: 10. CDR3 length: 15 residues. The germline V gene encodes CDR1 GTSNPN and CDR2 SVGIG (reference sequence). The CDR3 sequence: CAWSASTGPAETQYF. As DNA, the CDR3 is TGTGCCTGGAGTGCGTCGACAGGGCCCGCCGAGACCCAGTACTTC.